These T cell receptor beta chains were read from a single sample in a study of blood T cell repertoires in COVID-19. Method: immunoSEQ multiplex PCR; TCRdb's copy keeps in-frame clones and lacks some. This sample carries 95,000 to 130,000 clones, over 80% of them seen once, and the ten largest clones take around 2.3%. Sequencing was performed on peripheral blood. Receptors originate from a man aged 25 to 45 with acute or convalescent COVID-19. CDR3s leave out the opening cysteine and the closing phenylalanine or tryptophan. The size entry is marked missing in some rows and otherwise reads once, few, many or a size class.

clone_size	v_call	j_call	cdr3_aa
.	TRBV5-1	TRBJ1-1	ASSLDQVNTEAF
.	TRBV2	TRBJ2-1	ASSGVQGANEQF
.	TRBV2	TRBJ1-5	ASSDWTDSNQPQH
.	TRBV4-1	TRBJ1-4	ASSLSGTGNEKLF
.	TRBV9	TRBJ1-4	ASSNTGGPYEKLF
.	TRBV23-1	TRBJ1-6	ASSQYRDRVSYNSPLH
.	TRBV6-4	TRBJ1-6	ASSDPKTGMIFCSPLH
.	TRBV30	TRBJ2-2	AWDRDLTGELF
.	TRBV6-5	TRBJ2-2	ASRGGQFGELF
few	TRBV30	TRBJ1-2	AWTVNYGYT
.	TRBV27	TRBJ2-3	ASNPEAGGTGMLDTQY
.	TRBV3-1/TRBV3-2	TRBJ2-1	ASSQEMGGTTRGMQF
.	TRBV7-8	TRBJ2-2	ASSYLPGLADTGELF
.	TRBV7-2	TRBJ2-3	ASSFSGLARADTQY
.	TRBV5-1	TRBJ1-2	ASSLEGLVYGYT
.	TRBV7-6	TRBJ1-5	ASSGGTGYDQPQH
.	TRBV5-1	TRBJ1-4	ASRSGGGEKLF
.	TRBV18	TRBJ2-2	ASSPVSSANTGELF
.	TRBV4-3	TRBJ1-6	ASSQHRGALNSPLH
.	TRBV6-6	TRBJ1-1	ASSYGQLNTEAF
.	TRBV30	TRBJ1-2	AWNDGTGPNYGYT
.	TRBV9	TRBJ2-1	ASSAHPGTSLRFGNNEQF
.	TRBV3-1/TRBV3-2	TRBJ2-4	ASSQDLQGRNIQY
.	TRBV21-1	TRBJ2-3	ASSKLRGVLALVVGTDTQY
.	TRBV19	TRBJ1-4	ASAQGTSEKLF
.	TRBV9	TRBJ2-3	ASSVVQGGGTDTQY
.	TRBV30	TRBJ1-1	AWSRGTEAF
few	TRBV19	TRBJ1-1	ASTSTGGLTEAF
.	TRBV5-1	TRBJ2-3	ASSWNPGGTDTQY
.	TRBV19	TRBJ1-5	ASSHEGKSNQPQH
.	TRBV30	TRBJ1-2	AWSVTGRVTYGYT
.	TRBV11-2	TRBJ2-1	ASSLAGAHNEQF
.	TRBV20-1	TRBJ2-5	SASPVLSRQETQY
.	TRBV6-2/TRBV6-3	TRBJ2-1	ASSSRREGNEQF
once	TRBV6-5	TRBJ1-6	ASRRTSFGGSPLH
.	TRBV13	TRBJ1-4	ASSLRGTNEKLF
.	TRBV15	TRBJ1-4	ATSRVGTGGNEKLF
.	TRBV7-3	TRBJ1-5	ASSVGTVHSNQPQH
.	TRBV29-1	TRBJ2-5	SVEDLGKTQY
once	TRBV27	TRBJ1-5	ASSLSAVHQPQH
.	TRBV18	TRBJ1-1	ASSPNAGEAF
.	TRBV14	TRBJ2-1	ASSQTWAGEQF
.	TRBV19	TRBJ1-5	ASSMMSRSNQPQH
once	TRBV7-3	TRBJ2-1	ASSLGTEQF
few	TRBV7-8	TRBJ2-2	ASSVGTPDHTGELF
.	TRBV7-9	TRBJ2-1	ASSTGQGYNEQF
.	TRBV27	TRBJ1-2	ASSYSPGQGNYGYT
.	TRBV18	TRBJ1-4	ASSPPGFANFEEKLF
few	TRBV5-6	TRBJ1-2	ASSLPDRVGT
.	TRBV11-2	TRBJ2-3	ASSPQGSTDTQY
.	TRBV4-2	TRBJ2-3	ASSQDFARRTDTQY
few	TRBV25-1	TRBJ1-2	ASSDAWTGTLANYGYT
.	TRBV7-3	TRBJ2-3	ASSLGQGGDTDTQY